This T cell receptor beta chain was profiled in a study of T cells in Graves' hyperthyroidism and ophthalmopathy (dated by TCRdb to between 2018 and 2021). Notes on the research overall: A discovery cohort of roughly 100 patients, 43 with Graves' ophthalmopathy and about 58 with stable Graves' hyperthyroidism, was used to find distinguishing TCR V-J signatures. The approximately 95 discovery patients were divided at random into training and test sets in a 7:3 ratio. Thyroid tissue and blood T-cell repertoires from six or seven Graves' hyperthyroidism patients were also compared in the study. Prospective prediction of ophthalmopathy was tested in an independent validation cohort of fewer than 20 hyperthyroidism patients and 17 patients who later progressed to ophthalmopathy. TCR Vbeta CDR3 sequencing of fewer than 150 peripheral blood samples (approximately 44 ophthalmopathy, roughly 72 hyperthyroidism and roughly 17 progressor patients) is reported in the paper. After sampling, hyperthyroidism patients received methimazole starting at 30 mg daily, and ophthalmopathy patients received high-dose intravenous methylprednisolone. Overall results and qualifications from the work: Most expanded thyroid clonotypes (frequency above 0.001) were also detected in blood, suggesting blood repertoires may reflect thyroid immune responses. Sample size was not statistically predetermined, and investigators were not blinded to group allocation. A model built on a 13 V-J signature distinguished ophthalmopathy from stable hyperthyroidism, reaching 87.88% sensitivity and approximately 83% specificity in cross-validation and 80%/75% in testing. In validation, the model predicted progression to ophthalmopathy with over 60% sensitivity and less than 75% specificity, a median of approximately 6.5 months before onset.

Points on this clonotype: The antigen it recognizes is unknown. Base qualities were left out, and no much larger clone turns up one base away.

The TCR beta CDR3 regions were amplified from RNA transcripts. The TCR CDR3 was subjected to a first round of RT-PCR using the HTBI primer set and the Qiagen OneStep RT-PCR kit. The libraries were constructed in a second round of multiplex PCR and then size-selected and purified. Libraries were sequenced paired-end with 100 bp reads on an Illumina HiSeq2000. The authors processed their data as follows. SOAPnuke was used to process the raw data, throwing out any read that contained adapters or uncalled bases, had a mean Phred below 15, or lacked an exact constant-primer or identifier match. High-quality paired reads were merged using COPE v1.2.5, and each unique nucleotide sequence was defined as a clonotype. Clonotypes were aligned to IMGT TRBV, TRBD and TRBJ reference segments using MiTCR v1.1. The analysis was restricted to V-J combinations with a frequency above 0.0001, which together covered just over 99% of the repertoires. A TCS score was defined as the ratio between F50 (clonal expansion) and ExV (chaos), using BLOSUM62-based TCRdist between CDR3 peptides within each V-J. Welch's t-statistics and random forest reduced around 510 V-J features to around 14, which were used in a naive Bayes classifier (R e1071). The similarity between thyroid and blood repertoires was quantified using the Morisita-Horn index. TCRdb trimmed public reads at Q25 via fastp, called clones via MiXCR and kept in-frame beta chains. For every CDR3 protein sequence, its rows merge into one entry that carries the most common genes and DNA. The V and J calls were determined by TCRdb, not by the authors. The sample records a few hundred thousand distinct CDR3 sequences, more than 45% of which are singletons. The ten largest clones represent about 8.3% of the sample.

Stable Graves' hyperthyroidism was defined as the absence of progression to ophthalmopathy over 18 months of follow-up. Hyperthyroidism patients were newly diagnosed, had a disease duration of under 2 months, and were aged 18 to 65 years. Patients with uncontrolled infections, other autoimmune diseases, pregnancy or lactation were excluded. Diagnoses relied on clinical symptoms, serum thyroxine and TRAb, thyroid ultrasound and orbital computed tomography. Total RNA was extracted using Trizol reagent, and RNA quality was assessed on an Agilent 2100 Bioanalyzer. Looking up the germline V gene (reference sequence) yields CDR1 DFQATT and CDR2 SNEGSKA. The CDR3 spans 15 residues, from the cysteine through the phenylalanine. Only the CDR3 DNA stays, 45 bases, in frame from base 1. Trimming accounts for 6 bases at V and 2 bases at J, while the number of junction bases matched to no gene is 10.

The sequenced sample was peripheral blood or thyroid tissue (not recorded which). The rearrangement combines TRBV20-1 with TRBJ2-1; 7 nucleotides in the junction match TRBD2. The sequence was obtained from a woman under 30 with Graves' hyperthyroidism. In nucleotides, the sequence is TGCAGTGCCCCAACCGAAAGCGGGACCTACAATGAGCAGTTCTTC. Its translation reads: CSAPTESGTYNEQFF.